This record looks at one TCR beta chain sequence and its context. Its antigen is undetermined. Other DNA variants within this sample encode the same CDR3. The data derive from a study of shared clonotypes between healthy human individuals. Each sorted subset replicate got 200 ng genomic DNA, 25,000 to 30,000 genomes. Libraries were prepared by immunoSEQ multiplex PCR; TCRdb keeps only in-frame clonotypes and omits some of them. The sample consists of about 2,200,000 clones, about 93% of them appearing once. CD45RO negativity and positive selection for CCR7 defined naive CD8 cells, a population that excluded terminally differentiated effector memory CD45RA+ cells. Donors comprised healthy HIV-negative adults lacking recent acute infections or vaccinations. All of the donors resided in Nashville, Tennessee, and each was a Caucasian adult. Whole-study results and caveats: In contrast to clonotypes shared by all four donors, non-shared clonotypes had lower generation probabilities.

Material for sequencing was naive CD8+ T cells from PBMCs. The TCR comes from a man aged 18 to 29 in good health. Some clones in this sample may be carry-over from other donors' samples.

CDR3 sequence: CASSIAGGYEQYF. The CDR3 region has the DNA TGTGCCAGTAGTATAGCGGGAGGCTACGAGCAGTACTTC. The chain joins TRBV19 to TRBJ2-7; TRBD2 matches 7 bases. The germline V gene has CDR1 LNHDA and CDR2 SQIVND (reference sequence). CDR3 length: 13 residues. V gave up 1 base and J gave up 3 bases; unmatched junction bases: 0.